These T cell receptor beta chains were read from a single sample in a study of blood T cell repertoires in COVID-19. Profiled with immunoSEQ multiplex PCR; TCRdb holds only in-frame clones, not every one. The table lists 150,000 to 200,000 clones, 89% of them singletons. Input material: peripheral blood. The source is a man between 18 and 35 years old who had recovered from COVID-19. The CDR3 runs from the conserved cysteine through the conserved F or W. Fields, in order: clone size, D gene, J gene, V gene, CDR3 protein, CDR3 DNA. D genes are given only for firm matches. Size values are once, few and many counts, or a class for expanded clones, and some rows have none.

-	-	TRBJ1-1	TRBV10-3	CAISEAGENTEAFF	TGTGCCATCAGTGAGGCCGGAGAGAACACTGAAGCTTTCTTT
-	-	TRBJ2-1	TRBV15	CATSRERNYPNEQFF	TGTGCCACCAGCAGAGAACGGAACTACCCTAATGAGCAGTTCTTC
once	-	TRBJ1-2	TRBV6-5	CASSREMGGYTF	TGTGCCAGCTCGCGGGAAATGGGGGGCTACACCTTC
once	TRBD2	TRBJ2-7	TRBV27	CASSPLQAGGPFEQYF	TGTGCCAGCAGCCCCCTCCAAGCGGGAGGGCCATTCGAGCAGTACTTC
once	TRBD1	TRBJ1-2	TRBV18	CASSLGQGTNYGYTF	TGTGCCAGCTCACTGGGACAGGGAACCAACTATGGCTACACCTTC
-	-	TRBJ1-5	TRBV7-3	CASSPGGRSGQPQHF	TGTGCCAGCAGCCCGGGGGGCAGGTCGGGACAGCCCCAGCATTTT
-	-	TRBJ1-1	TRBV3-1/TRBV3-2	CASSQREGRNTEAFF	TGTGCCAGCAGCCAGAGAGAGGGAAGGAACACTGAAGCTTTCTTT
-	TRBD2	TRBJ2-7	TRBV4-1	CASSQVPTSGYEQYF	TGCGCCAGCAGCCAAGTTCCAACTAGCGGTTACGAGCAGTACTTC
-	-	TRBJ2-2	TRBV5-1	CASSFQRDSLNAGELFF	TGCGCCAGCAGCTTCCAACGGGACTCCTTGAACGCCGGGGAGCTGTTTTTT
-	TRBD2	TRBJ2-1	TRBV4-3	CASSQFLTSGAWNEQFF	TGCGCCAGCAGCCAATTCCTGACTAGCGGGGCCTGGAATGAGCAGTTCTTC
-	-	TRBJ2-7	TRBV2	CASSQNPDKNSVHEQYF	TGTGCCAGCAGTCAAAACCCGGACAAAAATTCAGTCCACGAGCAGTACTTC
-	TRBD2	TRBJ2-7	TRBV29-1	CSVGTSSRSSGSGYEQYF	TGCAGCGTCGGAACGTCCTCTCGGTCTAGCGGGAGTGGATACGAGCAGTACTTC
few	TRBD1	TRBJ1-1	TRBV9	CASSPRDRAWNTEAFF	TGTGCCAGCAGCCCTCGGGACAGGGCCTGGAACACTGAAGCTTTCTTT
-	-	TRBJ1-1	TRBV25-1	CASSLHDFGSLGTEAFF	TGTGCCAGCAGTCTCCACGACTTTGGCAGCCTCGGCACTGAAGCTTTCTTT
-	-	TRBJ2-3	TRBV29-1	CSAWKGGTDTQYF	TGCAGCGCCTGGAAGGGGGGGACAGATACGCAGTATTTT
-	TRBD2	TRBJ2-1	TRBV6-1	CASSETYLTSGVYNEQFF	TGTGCCAGCAGTGAAACCTATCTGACTAGCGGAGTATACAATGAGCAGTTCTTC
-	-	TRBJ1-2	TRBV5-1	CASSLQGNGYTF	TGCGCCAGCAGCTTACAGGGTAATGGCTACACCTTC
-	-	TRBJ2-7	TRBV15	CATSRDRAGSYEQYF	TGTGCCACCAGCAGAGATAGGGCAGGGTCATACGAGCAGTACTTC
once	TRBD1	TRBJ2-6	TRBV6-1	CASSGTRQGASGANVLTF	TGTGCCAGCAGTGGGACGAGACAGGGGGCGTCTGGGGCCAACGTCCTGACTTTC
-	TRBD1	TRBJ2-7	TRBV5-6	CATSPWGTASDEQYF	TGTGCCACAAGCCCCTGGGGGACAGCCTCGGACGAGCAGTACTTC
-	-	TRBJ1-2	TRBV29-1	CSVERLGGGKGYTF	TGCAGCGTTGAAAGATTAGGGGGTGGGAAGGGCTACACCTTC
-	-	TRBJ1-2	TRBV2	CASSDRPSNYGYTF	TGTGCCAGCAGTGACAGGCCCTCTAACTATGGCTACACCTTC
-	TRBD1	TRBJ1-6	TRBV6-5	CASRVDRAKNSPLHF	TGTGCCAGCAGGGTCGACAGGGCAAAAAATTCACCCCTCCACTTT
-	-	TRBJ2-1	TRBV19	CASSVPGSGNNEQFF	TGTGCCAGTAGTGTTCCGGGATCTGGAAACAATGAGCAGTTCTTC
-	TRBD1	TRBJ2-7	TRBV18	CASSPTTGAGEQYF	TGTGCCAGCTCACCAACCACAGGGGCTGGGGAGCAGTACTTC
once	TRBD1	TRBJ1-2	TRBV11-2	CASSPDRGYGYTF	TGTGCCAGCAGCCCGGACAGGGGCTATGGCTACACCTTC
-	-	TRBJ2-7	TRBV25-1	CASRGFGGSSEQYF	TGTGCCAGCAGAGGTTTCGGCGGATCGAGCGAGCAGTACTTC
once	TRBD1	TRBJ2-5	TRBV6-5	CASRGRGQETQYF	TGTGCCAGCAGAGGCAGGGGGCAGGAGACCCAGTACTTC